This T cell receptor (beta chain) was sequenced in a study of CD8+CD57+ T cells in acquired aplastic anemia (dated 2018 in TCRdb). Some background on the complete study: Extracted DNA from sorted CD4+ and CD8+ cells averaged approximately 3 ug, ranging from roughly 0.17 to 27.4 ug. CD8+CD57+ expansion was defined as a frequency above the mean frequency observed in healthy subjects. Broad study findings and their caveats: About 30 CD8+ CDR3 sequences were found in both patients and controls but appeared to be highly expressed in patients and within the immunodominant clones of the patients. Patients and healthy controls showed no significant difference in CD8+ Simpson's diversity (P=0.060).

Patients chosen for sequencing had shown expansion of CD8+CD57+ cells by flow cytometry. Every patient had a diagnosis of severe acquired aplastic anemia based on International Study of Aplastic Anemia and Agranulocytosis and Camitta criteria. At the time blood was sampled, none of the patients had received any therapy. In the study, sorted CD4+ and CD8+ blood T cells from patients with severe aplastic anemia and from healthy subjects underwent deep sequencing of TCR repertoires. Patients were enrolled in the USA under clinicaltrials.gov protocols 00001620, 01623167, 00001397, 00071045, 00081523 and 00961064. Ficoll-Paque density gradient centrifugation was used to isolate peripheral blood mononuclear cells. CD4+ and CD8+ T cells were sorted by FACS or magnetic beads before DNA extraction. CDR1 is given as SGHRS and CDR2 as YFSETQ, both from the germline V gene. There are 16 amino acids in the CDR3, from cysteine to phenylalanine inclusive. Only the CDR3 region is kept as DNA, spanning 48 bases read in frame from base 1. Here V drops 4 bases and J drops 5 bases, and the junction holds 11 bases not matched to any gene.

Genomic DNA was used as template for profiling of TCR beta VDJ combinations and CDR3 sequences. TCR repertoire sequencing was run on an Illumina HiSeq 2000. Concerning the study's data processing: TRBV/TRBJ rearrangement plots, CDR3 size and DJ length profiles, and Simpson's diversity index were used to evaluate the repertoires. The most abundant DNA sequence in the deep sequencing data was defined as the immunodominant clone. CDR3 amino acid sequences were screened for sharing across subjects and were compared with published repertoires and the VDJdb database. TCRdb reworked the public reads: Q25 trimming with fastp, MiXCR clone assembly, productive beta chains retained. Each CDR3 protein appears once, grouped with its most common genes and DNA. The V and J calls and clone size are TCRdb's, not the authors'. This sample lists 150,000 to 200,000 distinct CDR3 sequences; less than 50% were detected once. The ten top clones hold 1.8% of the sample.

This clonotype was recorded at least ten times. Its cognate antigen has yet to be identified. The record has no base qualities; no much larger clone is one base away. The material sequenced was sorted CD4+, CD8+, or CD8+CD57+ T cells (not recorded which) from PBMCs. The chain is encoded by TRBV5-1 joined to TRBJ2-2; 7 nucleotides in the junction match TRBD1. The receptor comes from a human donor with aplastic anemia. The CDR3 region has the sequence CASSPGPGQSTGELFF. The DNA sequence reads TGCGCCAGCAGCCCAGGTCCGGGACAGTCAACCGGGGAGCTGTTTTTT.